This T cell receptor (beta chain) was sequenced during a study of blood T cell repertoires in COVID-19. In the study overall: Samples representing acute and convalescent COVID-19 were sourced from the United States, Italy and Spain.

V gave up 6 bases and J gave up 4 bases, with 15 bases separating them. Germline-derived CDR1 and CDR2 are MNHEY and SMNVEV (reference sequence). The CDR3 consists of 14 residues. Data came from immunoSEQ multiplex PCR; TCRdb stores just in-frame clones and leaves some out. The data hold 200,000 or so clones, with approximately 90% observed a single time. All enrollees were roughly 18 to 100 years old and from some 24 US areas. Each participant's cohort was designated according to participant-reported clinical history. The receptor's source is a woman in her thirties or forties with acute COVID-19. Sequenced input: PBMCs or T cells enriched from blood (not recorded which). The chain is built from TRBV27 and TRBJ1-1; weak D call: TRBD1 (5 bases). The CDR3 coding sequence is TGTGCCAGCAGCCGGGGGTCGGCGGGCACTGAAGCTTTCTTT. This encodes CASSRGSAGTEAFF.